This T cell receptor beta chain came from a study of blood T cell repertoires in COVID-19. At the level of the study: Samples of COVID-19 (acute and convalescent) were obtained from the United States, Italy and Spain. From T cells, B-cell-depleted T cells, or PBMCs came the material, which was cDNA or gDNA.

As originally analysed: By means of reference gene primer amplification, nucleated cell counts were estimated. Data came from immunoSEQ multiplex PCR; TCRdb stores just in-frame clones and leaves some out. For V, J and clone size, that table is used; D and trimming come from the DNA. The table lists approximately 190,000 clones, 88% of them singletons. Unmatched junction bases numbered 6, after V lost 6 bases and J lost 6 bases. This CDR3 is 14 amino acids long. The V gene's germline CDR1 is MNHEY and CDR2 SMNVEV (reference sequence). Sequenced material: peripheral blood. The chain combines TRBV27 with TRBJ1-4; 8 bases are a match to TRBD1. The clonotype originates from a man between 70 and 80 years old with active or convalescent COVID-19. The CDR3 protein is CASRARGQDEKLFF. The CDR3, as DNA: TGTGCCAGCAGAGCTCGGGGACAGGATGAAAAACTGTTTTTT. Full variable domain (rest looked up from reference TRBV27 and TRBJ1-4): EAQVTQNPRYLITVTGKKLTVTCSQNMNHEYMSWYRQDPGLGLRQIYYSMNVEVTDKGDVPEGYKVSRKEKRNFPLILESPSPNQTSLYFCASRARGQDEKLFFGSGTQLSVL.